These 20 T cell receptor beta chains were sequenced from one sample in a study of OX40 agonist ivuxolimab in advanced cancers. Library construction relied on the immunoSEQ multiplex PCR assay. TCRdb re-hosts the immuneACCESS table, in-frame sequences only. Its copies lack some clones; in the studies checked, an unresolved V gene accounts for under half of them, and the cause for the rest is not known. The sample yields about 83,000 clones; 75% to 95% were counted once. Less than 0.55% of the sample lies in the top ten. The material was CD4+ or CD8+ T cells sorted from blood, obtained in a trial of the OX40 agonist ivuxolimab. The receptors come from an adult with an advanced solid tumor such as melanoma, head and neck, liver or kidney cancer.

The chain couples TRBV11-2 to TRBJ2-1; D gene unclear. CDR1 and CDR2 from the germline V gene are SGHAT and FQNNGV. This CDR3 has 15 amino acids. V shed 0 bases and J shed 9 bases, with 15 bases lying between them. The chain's CDR3 is CASSLDRSPLGEQFF. The CDR3 coding sequence is TGTGCCAGCAGCTTAGATAGGTCCCCTCTAGGTGAGCAGTTCTTC.

This rearrangement joins TRBV7-2 to TRBJ1-2; tentatively, D is TRBD1 (5 bases). CDR3 length equals 14 residues. Germline assignment: CDR1 SGHTA and CDR2 FQGNSA. Trimming shortened V by 4 bases and J by 8 bases, and 17 bases separated the two germline ends. The CDR3 loop reads CASSYGGPLGGYTF. The CDR3 bases are TGTGCCAGCAGCTACGGGGGTCCCCTTGGAGGCTACACCTTC.

This chain links TRBV18 with TRBJ1-1; the D gene is possibly TRBD1 (5 bases). The V end was cut by 4 bases, the J end by 10 bases, with 25 bases between. The CDR3 totals 16 residues. Germline V gives CDR1 KGHSH, CDR2 LQKENI. The CDR3 DNA is TGTGCCAGCTCACGGATGAATACCGGGACCGGGGGATCAGCTTTCTTT. As protein: CASSRMNTGTGGSAFF.

For the CDR3, the DNA is TGCGCCAGCAGCTCTGCAGGGCGCAATCAGCCCCAGCATTTT. Translating it yields CASSSAGRNQPQHF. This rearrangement joins TRBV10-2 to TRBJ1-5, with D tentatively TRBD1 (5 bases). The CDR3 totals 14 residues. Trimming removed 6 bases from V and 2 bases from J, with 11 bases in between. Germline values: CDR1 WSHSY, CDR2 SAAADI.

This clone was seen a handful of times. This chain links TRBV7-9 with TRBJ1-2, with D possibly being TRBD1 (6 bases). The germline V gene has CDR1 SEHNR and CDR2 FQNEAQ (reference sequence). V was shortened by 6 bases and J by 4 bases, with 9 bases between the two germline ends. The CDR3 is 12 residues long. CDR3 nucleotide sequence: TGTGCCAGCAGTACAGGGCCCTATGGCTACACCTTC. Translated, it gives CASSTGPYGYTF.

The gene calls are TRBV27 and TRBJ2-1, with TRBD1 identical over 7 bases. Trimming took 5 bases from V and 7 from J; bases not matched to a gene: 8. Germline V CDR1 and CDR2: MNHEY, SMNVEV (reference sequence). This CDR3 has 14 amino acids. This chain's CDR3 is CASSRQGVENEQFF. Here the CDR3 DNA reads TGTGCCAGCAGTCGACAGGGAGTGGAGAATGAGCAGTTCTTC.

The chain carries TRBV6-6 and TRBJ1-2; D perhaps matches TRBD1 (5 bases). The length of the CDR3 is 16 residues. Per germline, CDR1 MNHNY and CDR2 SVGAGI (reference sequence). V lost 0 bases and J lost 8, with 19 bases in between. The CDR3, as DNA: TGTGCCAGCAGTTACTCCTCCTCCAGCGCAGGGCGCGGCTACACCTTC. Translating gives CASSYSSSSAGRGYTF.

The gene calls are TRBV29-1 and TRBJ1-2; 8 bases line up with TRBD1. Per the germline V gene, CDR1 is SQVTM and CDR2 is ANQGSEA. The CDR3 is 14 residues long. Losses at the gene ends were 4 bases for V and 5 bases for J; bases not matched to a gene: 9. As DNA, the CDR3 is TGCAGCGTTGTCCCAGGGGGCTTTGGATATGGCTACACCTTC. This sequence encodes CSVVPGGFGYGYTF. Full variable domain (remainder filled in from reference TRBV29-1 and TRBJ1-2): SAVISQKPSRDICQRGTSLTIQCQVDSQVTMMFWYRQQPGQSLTLIATANQGSEATYESGFVIDKFPISRPNLTFSTLTVSNMSPEDSSIYLCSVVPGGFGYGYTFGSGTRLTVV.

The chain carries TRBV7-9 and TRBJ2-1; 7 bases are shared with TRBD2. This CDR3 region has 15 residues. The ends lost 7 bases at V and 3 bases at J; junction bases unmatched: 9. The V gene's germline CDR1 is SEHNR and CDR2 FQNEAQ (reference sequence). Written as DNA, the CDR3 is TGTGCCAGCAACTCAGACGGGAGGTTCTACAATGAGCAGTTCTTC. This gives the protein CASNSDGRFYNEQFF.

The chain has TRBV6-1 and TRBJ1-1; 10 bases agree with TRBD1. The trim removed 10 bases at V and 4 bases at J, leaving 9 bases unmatched. Per germline, CDR1 MNHNS and CDR2 SASEGT. CDR3 length equals 14 residues. The CDR3, as DNA: TGTGCCACCCATGACAGGGGGCGTTCCACTGAAGCTTTCTTT. This encodes CATHDRGRSTEAFF.

The genes are TRBV28 and TRBJ2-1; 8 bases agree with TRBD1. The J segment lost 5 bases and the V segment lost 6 bases, leaving 3 bases of the junction unmatched. This CDR3 spans 13 amino acids. CDR1 and CDR2 (germline): MDHEN, SYDVKM. CDR3 in amino acids: CASSVGQDNEQFF. In nucleotides, the CDR3 is TGTGCCAGCAGCGTGGGACAGGACAATGAGCAGTTCTTC.

This chain links TRBV6-1 with TRBJ1-5; 7 bases map to TRBD1. CDR3 length: 16 amino acids. V trimming: 3 bases; J trimming: 3 bases; junction bases outside the gene matches: 8. Germline CDR1 reads MNHNS; CDR2 reads SASEGT. The CDR3 DNA reads TGTGCCAGCAGTGACCCGACAGGGTTCATCAATCAGCCCCAGCATTTT. This sequence encodes CASSDPTGFINQPQHF.

The rearrangement uses TRBV7-9 and TRBJ2-5; TRBD1 agrees at 7 bases. J lost 0 bases, V lost 4 bases, and 2 bases had no gene match. Germline values: CDR1 SEHNR, CDR2 FQNEAQ (reference sequence). The CDR3 is made up of 14 amino acids. The CDR3 DNA reads as TGTGCCAGCAGCTCCCAGGGGGACCAAGAGACCCAGTACTTC. It specifies CASSSQGDQETQYF.

This clone showed up just a few times. This sequence joins TRBV10-3 and TRBJ1-5; D gene uncertain. CDR3 size: 13 residues. Looked up from germline, CDR1 is ENHRY and CDR2 is SYGVKD. V was pared by 10 bases and J by 5 bases, with 15 bases between. The CDR3 loop is CATRGGVYQPQHF. The CDR3 bases are TGTGCCACCAGAGGAGGAGTCTATCAGCCCCAGCATTTT.

The V call is TRBV6-1, the J call TRBJ2-6, with 7 bases identical to TRBD1. CDR1 and CDR2 (germline): MNHNS, SASEGT. V lost 7 bases and J lost 6; bases outside the gene matches: 6. This CDR3 is built from 14 residues. The CDR3 DNA follows: TGTGCCAGCACCAAGGACAGGTTGGCCAACGTCCTGACTTTC. Its translation is CASTKDRLANVLTF.

The rearrangement joins TRBV6-1 to TRBJ1-1; D is ambiguous. Looked up from germline, CDR1 is MNHNS and CDR2 is SASEGT. This CDR3 spans 11 amino acids. Trimming shortened V by 5 bases and J by 5 bases, and 6 bases separated the two germline ends. The CDR3 DNA reads TGTGCCAGCAGTTTGGGTACTGAAGCTTTCTTT. This gives the protein CASSLGTEAFF.

The chain has TRBV18 and TRBJ2-5; D is unclear. V gave up 2 bases and J gave up 1 base, with 5 bases separating them. This CDR3 contains 13 residues. CDR1 and CDR2 (germline): KGHSH, LQKENI. The CDR3 bases are TGTGCCAGCTCACCAGGACCCCAAGAGACCCAGTACTTC. Protein: CASSPGPQETQYF.

The chain uses TRBV9 and TRBJ2-1; TRBD1 matches at 7 bases. CDR1 and CDR2 from the germline V gene are SGDLS and YYNGEE. With V trimmed by 1 base and J by 0 bases, 13 bases remained unmatched. The CDR3 totals 19 residues. In DNA, the CDR3 is TGTGCCAGCAGCGTATCTCCCGGGACAGCGCAACTCTCCTACAATGAGCAGTTCTTC. Protein: CASSVSPGTAQLSYNEQFF.

The rearrangement uses TRBV10-3 and TRBJ1-6; D is ambiguous. Trimming cost V 0 bases and J 7 bases, with 7 bases left between them. The CDR3 covers 14 residues. The germline V gene has CDR1 ENHRY and CDR2 SYGVKD. The CDR3 sequence: CAISESTVNSPLHF. The DNA of the CDR3 is TGTGCCATCAGTGAGTCGACCGTGAATTCACCCCTCCACTTT.

The gene calls are TRBV7-6 and TRBJ2-7; 8 bases map to TRBD1. The CDR3 spans 15 residues. V trimming: 1 base; J trimming: 4 bases; junction bases outside the gene matches: 6. CDR1 SGHVS and CDR2 FNYEAQ come from the germline V gene. CDR3 sequence reads: CASSLVAGGLYEQYF. Written as DNA, the CDR3 is TGTGCCAGCAGCTTAGTCGCAGGGGGCCTATACGAGCAGTACTTC.